The TCR beta chain described here comes from a study of OX40 agonist ivuxolimab in advanced cancers. Describing the broader study: Ivuxolimab was an agonistic, fully human IgG2 monoclonal antibody directed against OX40 (CD134), a costimulatory receptor. Intravenous ivuxolimab was administered to patients every 2 weeks at six dose levels: 0.01, 0.1, 0.3, 1.5, 3 and 10 mg/kg. Of the roughly 51 dose-escalation patients, hepatocellular carcinoma was present in about 20, melanoma in approximately 15, renal cell carcinoma in 9 and head and neck cancer in 9. In the dose-escalation cohort, approximately 82% of patients were male, and the mean age was approximately 60 years, with a range of about 23 to 90. Prior anti-PD-1, anti-PD-L1 or anti-CTLA-4 therapy was permitted, and 35% to 40% of dose-escalation patients had received checkpoint inhibitors. Three dose-escalation patients achieved partial responses, one with hepatocellular carcinoma and two with cutaneous melanoma. Peripheral TCRbeta sequencing aimed to test whether ivuxolimab altered TCR sequence diversity and caused clonal T-cell expansion. The paper describes the monotherapy dose-escalation part (N of about 47 patients) of the phase I trial of ivuxolimab.

The paper's findings and limits, for the study overall: After ivuxolimab, more expanded clones were found on average in CD8+ T cells than in CD4+ T cells. Low levels of normalized T-cell clonal expansion were also shown by some nonresponding patients. In the 0.1-3.0 mg/kg groups, partial responders had among the lowest normalized peripheral clonal expansion, particularly in CD8+ T cells. The antigen specificity of the peripheral T cells that underwent clonal expansion was not determined. At doses of 0.1 to 3.0 mg/kg, clonal expansion of both CD4+ and CD8+ T cells in blood was seen between baseline and week 6.

Genomic DNA was isolated from the sorted cells so that the TCRbeta CDR3 region could be sequenced. The immunoSEQ Assay was used for sequencing of TCRbeta CDR3 regions. In its TCRdb copy, this immuneACCESS table keeps in-frame sequences only and misses some clones. Where compared with another copy, unresolved V genes explain less than half of these, and the others have no known cause. This sample holds tens of thousands of clones; approximately 80% were observed only once. The ten largest make up 1.1% of the sample. The trial excluded patients who had a history of autoimmune disease or were on systemic immunosuppression. Peripheral blood for TCR sequencing was drawn from every dose cohort at baseline, at cycle 4 day 1 and at cycle 7 day 1. The samples were drawn from a first-in-human, open-label, multicenter phase I dose-escalation trial of ivuxolimab. Adults with locally advanced or metastatic melanoma, renal cell carcinoma, hepatocellular carcinoma or head and neck squamous cell carcinoma were enrolled in the trial. Before TCR sequencing, CD4+ T cells and CD8+ T cells from peripheral blood were sorted into separate populations.

The germline V gene yields MGHRA for CDR1 and YSYEKL for CDR2. Reading from cysteine to phenylalanine, the CDR3 counts 17 amino acids. The retained sequence is limited to the CDR3, 51 bases, with the frame set at the first base. V lost 1 base and J lost 0 bases; the stretch between them is 16 bases long. Concerning this clone itself: The antigen it recognizes is unknown. There are no base qualities to consult, and no much larger clone falls within one base.

The rearrangement combines TRBV4-1 with TRBJ2-7; the best D guess is TRBD1, with 5 bases matching. The receptor's source is an adult with an advanced solid tumor such as melanoma, head and neck, liver or kidney cancer. The source was CD4+ or CD8+ T cells sorted from blood, collected in a trial of the OX40 agonist ivuxolimab. The CDR3 here reads CASSQVPRTGISYEQYF. The DNA sequence is as follows: TGCGCCAGCAGCCAAGTCCCTCGAACAGGAATCTCCTACGAGCAGTACTTC.